These 6 T cell receptor beta chains were sequenced from one sample in a study of blood T cells in healthy people across ages. A sample-barcoded 5' primer and a J-beta primer mix were used in a second PCR of roughly 6 to 12 cycles. TCRdb independently ran MiXCR on the 5' RACE reads; one entry per CDR3 protein. This table has around 710,000 distinct CDR3 sequences, approximately 43% appearing once. What was sequenced was blood. These receptors came from a woman aged 60-75 years in good health.

The chain has TRBV20-1 and TRBJ2-3; 8 bases are shared with TRBD2. The length of the CDR3 is 14 residues. Trimming removed 3 bases from V and 3 bases from J; junction bases left unmatched: 5. CDR1 DFQATT and CDR2 SNEGSKA come from the germline V gene (reference sequence). The CDR3 reads CSASVAGPTDTQYF. CDR3 nucleotides: TGCAGTGCTAGCGTAGCGGGGCCTACAGATACGCAGTATTTT.

A few counts support this clonotype. This sequence joins TRBV20-1 and TRBJ2-5; no clear D. TRBJ2-7 matches the DNA end more closely, so the J call is doubtful. The CDR3 is 12 residues long. Germline assignment: CDR1 DFQATT and CDR2 SNEGSKA (reference sequence). The CDR3: CSARDDVGEQYF. CDR3 bases: TGCAGTGCTAGAGATGACGTGGGCGAGCAGTACTTC.

This clonotype showed up just a few times. V is TRBV25-1 and J is TRBJ1-5; D unresolved. Germline V lookup: CDR1 MGHDK, CDR2 SYGVNS. The V gene lost 3 bases and the J gene lost 7 bases, with 10 bases spanning the gap. The CDR3 covers 13 residues. CDR3 bases: TGTGCCAGCAGTGACGGCGGGGTGCAGCCCCAGCATTTT. It yields the protein CASSDGGVQPQHF.

This clonotype has ten or more counts. The CDR3 DNA is TGTGCCAGCACGGGCAGGGGGGGATACAATGAGCAGTTCTTC. This gives the protein CASTGRGGYNEQFF. This sequence joins TRBV12-3 or TRBV12-4 and TRBJ2-1, with D possibly called TRBD1 or TRBD2 (7 bases each). Trimming took off 7 bases at V and 4 bases at J, with 14 bases between the two ends. This CDR3 is 14 amino acids long.

V is TRBV20-1 and J is TRBJ2-1; D is perhaps TRBD1 or TRBD2 (6 bases each). This CDR3 is built from 14 residues. The germline V and J ends were trimmed by 3 bases and 4 bases, with 13 bases remaining between them. Germline assignment: CDR1 DFQATT and CDR2 SNEGSKA (reference sequence). The CDR3 is CSASEKGGYNEQFF. CDR3 in DNA: TGCAGTGCTAGCGAGAAAGGGGGGTACAATGAGCAGTTCTTC.

The chain joins TRBV7-3 to TRBJ1-1; 9 bases align to TRBD1. Trimming cost V 5 bases and J 1 base; bases outside gene matches: 5. The CDR3 loop spans 15 amino acids. CDR1 and CDR2 from the germline V gene are SGHTA and FQGTGA. The CDR3 DNA sequence: TGTGCCAGCAGCCCCGACAGGGGGTCGAACACTGAAGCTTTCTTT. Protein: CASSPDRGSNTEAFF.